The clone carrying this T cell receptor beta chain was detected only a few times. J gave up 7 bases and V 5 bases, and 6 bases lay outside the gene matches. The germline CDR1 and CDR2 sequences are SGHAT and FQNNGV. The CDR3 sequence is 15 residues long. The data originate from a study of blood T cell repertoires in COVID-19. Study information: T cells, B-cell-depleted T cells, or PBMCs supplied cDNA or gDNA.

Measured with immunoSEQ multiplex PCR; TCRdb has only the in-frame clones, and not every one. Counted here are some 150,000 clones, more than 65% occurring once; the ten biggest clones make up approximately 3.8%. The J gene is TRBJ2-2, the V gene TRBV11-2; 11 bases fit TRBD2. The sequence was obtained from a woman aged 55-70 years with acute or convalescent COVID-19. Sequenced material: peripheral blood. In nucleotides, the CDR3 is TGTGCCAGCAGCGCCCTAGCGGGAGGAGACGGGGAGCTGTTTTTT. The encoded protein is CASSALAGGDGELFF.